This section outlines one T cell receptor (beta chain) sequence together with its context. The antigen this receptor binds is unknown. No much larger clonotype is one base removed from it; base qualities were not supplied. From cysteine to phenylalanine, the CDR3 is 15 amino acids long. Only the CDR3 DNA is retained, 45 bases long and in frame from the first base. CDR1 LGHNA and CDR2 YSLEER are derived from the germline V gene. V gives up 0 bases and J gives up 5 bases, and the segment between their germline ends measures 13 bases. The cohort was made up of roughly 670 healthy bone marrow donors. Cohort members were all nominally healthy when sampled, although unrecorded immune exposures were likely present. The donor tested CMV seronegative and was one of the 352 seronegative cohort members. A peripheral blood sample was collected from each donor, and TCR beta sequencing was performed on peripheral blood mononuclear cells. The Qiagen DNeasy Blood Extraction Kit was used to extract genomic DNA from the blood cell samples.

This sample was taken from a study of cytomegalovirus exposure and HLA in healthy donors (dated by TCRdb to 2016 to 2017). Study-level background: An earlier analysis of more than 550 of the donors reported about 280 Gb of sequence data and some 110 million unique TCR beta sequences obtained from about 179 million T cells. About 320 gigabases of sequencing data and 78 million or so unique TCR sequences were included in an early release covering roughly 600 HLA-typed donors. Among the 398 genotyped donors, around 81% belonged to the genetic ancestry cluster associated with self-reported Caucasian donors. The study was designed to test whether signatures of past pathogen exposure could be identified by cataloging public T cell receptors. The T cell repertoires of around 670 subjects were profiled by immunosequencing and related to cytomegalovirus serostatus. Along with the approximately 600-subject first cohort, a separate validation cohort of around 120 different subjects was used. To predict cytomegalovirus infection status, the study combined high-throughput TCR immunosequencing, statistical association of individual TCRs with disease status, and machine learning. To study patterns of TCR occurrence, a later analysis re-analyzed previously published TCR beta repertoires from 650 to 750 donors and added high-resolution HLA genotyping. Rather than using new phenotypic data, the later analysis identified candidate immune exposures from TCR beta sequences and from how often those sequences occurred across donors. An earlier analysis of 500 to 750 of the donors applied high-throughput TCR beta sequencing to assess whether each TCR beta V gene segment acted as functional or pseudogenic. Donor age, sex, ethnicity and CMV serostatus were compiled alongside the repertoire data. A later genetic analysis took genome-wide SNP genotypes for about 55% of the 666 donors and used that subset as a discovery cohort. All discovery cohort repertoires had been generated on a single sequencing platform. HLA typing covered class I and class II loci at four-digit resolution. The number of typed donors differed by locus: 629-630 for A, B, C, DRB1 and DQB1; 500 to 550 for DQA1; 606 for DPA1; and some 470 for DPB1. Roughly 5 DR-DQ haplotypes were handled as single units for association and clustering because linkage in the cohort was strong. On average, 235,054 unique TCR beta nucleotide sequences were sequenced per donor among about 400 genotyped donors of the cohort, with roughly 18% of those sequences being non-productive.

The library was built by means of the immunoSEQ multiplex PCR assay. A mixture of 60 forward primers for TCR Vbeta segments and 13 reverse primers for TCR Jbeta segments was used in the multiplex PCR. The CDR3 region of rearranged TCR beta genes was amplified from genomic DNA with a multiplex PCR assay. The Illumina HiSeq System was used to sequence the amplified TCR beta libraries as 87-base-pair reads. The authors processed their data as follows. Across the 666 repertoires, a later analysis counted tens of millions of unique TCR beta chains, around 10 million of which were shared by at least two donors. Raw reads were error-corrected and collapsed into unique sequences with a nearest-neighbor algorithm that merged closely related sequences to remove PCR and sequencing errors. CDR3 sequences were aligned to IMGT reference sequences to assign V, D and J gene segments. For a sequence to be retained, a match of at least six nucleotides to both a V gene segment and a J gene segment was required. Rearrangements were called productive when the CDR3 lacked stop codons and stayed in frame with V and J; all others were non-productive. CDR3 was defined by IMGT convention, running from the second conserved V-encoded cysteine to the conserved J-encoded phenylalanine. Sequences without an unambiguous match to a single V gene segment were excluded from the earlier analysis of about 600 of the donors. In an earlier analysis of roughly 500 of the donors, V segments were called functional above 56.7% productive rearrangements and were called segregating when the between-donor standard deviation exceeded 5%. A statistical classification framework was built to diagnose cytomegalovirus status from the catalog of TCR beta chain sequences. In a later analysis, TCR nucleotide sequences were compared against IMGT/GENE-DB human TR gene sequences so that V and J genes could be assigned. The TCRdist pipeline was used in a later analysis to assign CDR3 sequences and most-parsimonious VDJ recombination scenarios. In a later analysis, each TCR beta chain was defined by its CDR3 amino acid sequence together with its V-gene family, and reads without a unique V-gene family were excluded. To address suspected cross-contamination and a sequencing artifact, a later analysis removed a few hundred highly shared, low-generation-probability nucleotide sequences. A later analysis calculated a clonal expansion index for each public chain from normalized within-repertoire ranks of inferred template counts. Generation probabilities in a later analysis came from a VDJ recombination model fitted to out-of-frame rearrangements, and those results were checked against IGoR. A later analysis scored TCR-TCR, TCR-HLA and TCR-CMV co-occurrence with hypergeometric tests, applying a repertoire-size bias correction to TCR pairs. False discovery rates were estimated in a later analysis by permuting HLA or CMV assignments 20 times. A later analysis grouped co-occurring TCRs with DBSCAN, adding TCRdist sequence similarity when clustering within HLA-allele-positive subsets. For co-occurrence clustering, repertoires with fewer than 30,000 or more than 120,000 public chains were excluded, along with about five repertoires with anomalous nucleotide sharing. Not all clones reach the TCRdb copy of this immuneACCESS table, which keeps in-frame sequences only. Checked studies attribute under half of the gap to unresolved V genes and leave the rest unexplained. From that table come the V and J calls and clone size; the DNA was used to work out D and trimming. The sample has some 150,000 clones on record, about 85% of them singletons. The ten most abundant clones make up less than 2.5% of the sample.

The study at large found these results: A later analysis associated around 16,000 TCR beta sequences with specific HLA alleles at a false discovery rate of 0.05. A later analysis found that TCR association rates varied across HLA loci, with DRB1 alleles showing the most associated TCRs and HLA-C alleles the fewest. A further reported finding was that TCR beta sequences accurately predicted the HLA-A and HLA-B alleles for most subjects in the first cohort. The presence/absence analyses assumed that sequencing depth was roughly uniform across donors, and that assumption may not be true. Because the 87-base-pair reads could not distinguish some IMGT-functional V segments, including TRBV6-2 and TRBV6-3, those segments were excluded. A later analysis found that most CMV-associated TCR beta chains appeared HLA-restricted, with HLA associations seemingly driven largely by CMV exposure. A later analysis reported that several top co-occurrence clusters appeared linked to parvovirus B19, influenza, CMV and Epstein-Barr virus. In an earlier analysis of more than 450 of the donors, most TCR beta V segments were observed in productive rearrangements about 90% or about 30% of the time, broadly matching IMGT annotations. Linkage disequilibrium might explain the correlated functional status among segregating V segments, but an unknown experimental factor could not be excluded. The authors suggested that the approach could potentially be generalized to other disease states and immunological phenotypes. Strong co-occurrence of HLA alleles, especially DR and DQ, made assigning TCR associations to individual alleles difficult. Because some donors lacked HLA typing at each locus, the association tests relied only on the typed subset. The cohort was sequenced for TCR beta chains only, and without alpha or paired-chain data the features that could be detected were limited. The study listed 164 TCR beta chains as associated with cytomegalovirus. A group of highly shared sequence variants was considered likely to be a technical artifact of the sequencing pipeline. In vitro tests confirmed that three of the cytomegalovirus-associated TCR beta chains recognize cytomegalovirus antigens. Compared with equally common non-associated chains, HLA-associated TCR beta chains in a later analysis were more clonally expanded and had lower generation probabilities. While some public TCRs were present in many individuals, most TCR sequences turned up only very rarely across donors. Because counts were too low, 15 or so rarely observed V segments, including chromosome 9 orphons, were excluded from the earlier analysis of around 590 of the donors. Cytomegalovirus status was reported to be diagnosed by the classifier with high specificity and sensitivity in both the original and validation cohorts. A later genetic analysis reported fewer N-insertions in productive TCRs among donors in an Asian-associated ancestry cluster than the approximately 670-donor mean. Immune exposure information for the cohort was limited to CMV serostatus. V-gene and J-gene trimming of TCR beta chains was associated with a missense DCLRE1C variant in a later genetic analysis, and the association was replicated in an independent cohort.

The sample consisted of PBMCs. The sequence is built from TRBV4-3 and TRBJ1-2; a tentative D match to TRBD1 spans 5 bases. This TCR was recovered from a woman aged 18-30 years in good health and CMV-seronegative. The DNA reads TGCGCCAGCAGCCAAGAGGAGGGGCCGCGATATGGCTACACCTTC. This yields the protein CASSQEEGPRYGYTF.